This T cell receptor beta chain was recorded in a study of T cells after yellow fever vaccination. Trimming pared 0 bases from V and 2 bases from J, leaving 11 bases between. There are 14 residues in the CDR3. The germline CDR1 and CDR2 sequences are DFQATT and SNEGSKA (reference sequence). This clonotype was seen more than once but under ten times. What it binds is unknown. Study-wide findings and caveats: Contamination of FACS-sorted repertoires by abundant clonotypes from the bulk population could occur.

TCRdb processed the 5' RACE reads anew with MiXCR; each CDR3 protein has one entry. The sample records around 320,000 distinct CDR3 sequences, 3.5% to 4.5% being singletons. This receptor was obtained from a man aged 18 to 30 who received the YFV17D yellow fever vaccine. Sequencing used PBMCs, obtained 15 days after the yellow fever booster vaccination. J is TRBJ2-7 and V is TRBV20-1; TRBD2 is a possible D gene (6 bases). DNA of the CDR3: TGCAGTGCTAGAGATGGGAGGATCCCCTACGAGCAGTACTTC. Its translation is CSARDGRIPYEQYF.